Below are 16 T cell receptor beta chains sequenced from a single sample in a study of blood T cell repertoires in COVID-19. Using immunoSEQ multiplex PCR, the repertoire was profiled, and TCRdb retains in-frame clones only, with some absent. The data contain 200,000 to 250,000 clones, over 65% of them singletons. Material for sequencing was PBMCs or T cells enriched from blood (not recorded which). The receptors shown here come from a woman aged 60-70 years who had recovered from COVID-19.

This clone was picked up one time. The CDR3 nucleotides read TGTGCCAGTAGTATGGGACTAGCGTCGTTGAACACCGGGGAGCTGTTTTTT. As protein: CASSMGLASLNTGELFF. The gene calls are TRBV19 and TRBJ2-2; TRBD2 aligns across 10 bases. Germline-derived CDR1 and CDR2 are LNHDA and SQIVND (reference sequence). With V trimmed by 3 bases and J by 1 base, 5 bases remained unmatched. The length of the CDR3 is 17 residues.

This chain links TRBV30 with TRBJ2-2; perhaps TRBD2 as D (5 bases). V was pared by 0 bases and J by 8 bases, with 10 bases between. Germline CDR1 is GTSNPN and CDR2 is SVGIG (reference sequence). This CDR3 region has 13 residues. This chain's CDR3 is CAWSVAVAGELFF. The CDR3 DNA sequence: TGTGCCTGGAGTGTAGCGGTTGCAGGGGAGCTGTTTTTT.

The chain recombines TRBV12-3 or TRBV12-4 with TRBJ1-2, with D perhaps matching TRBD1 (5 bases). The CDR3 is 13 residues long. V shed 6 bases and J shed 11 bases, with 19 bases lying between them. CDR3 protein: CASSPGGGLRYTF. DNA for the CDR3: TGTGCCAGCAGCCCGGGGGGGGGTTTACGATACACCTTC.

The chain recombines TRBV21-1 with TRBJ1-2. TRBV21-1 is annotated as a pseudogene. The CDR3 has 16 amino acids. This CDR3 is CASSKEPVDPGRGYTF. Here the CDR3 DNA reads TGTGCCAGCAGCAAAGAACCAGTTGACCCGGGGAGGGGCTACACCTTC.

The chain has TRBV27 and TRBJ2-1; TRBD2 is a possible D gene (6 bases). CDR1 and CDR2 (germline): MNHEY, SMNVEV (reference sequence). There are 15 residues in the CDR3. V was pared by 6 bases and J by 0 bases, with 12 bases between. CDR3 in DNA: TGTGCCAGCAGACTAGCCATAGGCTCCTACAATGAGCAGTTCTTC. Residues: CASRLAIGSYNEQFF.

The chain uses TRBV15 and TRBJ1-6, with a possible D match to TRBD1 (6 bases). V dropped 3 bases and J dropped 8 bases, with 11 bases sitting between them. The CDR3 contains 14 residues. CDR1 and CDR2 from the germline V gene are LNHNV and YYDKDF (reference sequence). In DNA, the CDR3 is TGTGCCACCAGCAGCACAGGGCTTGATTCACCCCTCCACTTT. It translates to CATSSTGLDSPLHF. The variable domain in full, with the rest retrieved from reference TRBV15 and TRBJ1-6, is DAMVIQNPRYQVTQFGKPVTLSCSQTLNHNVMYWYQQKSSQAPKLLFHYYDKDFNNEADTPDNFQSRRPNTSFCFLDIRSPGLGDTAMYLCATSSTGLDSPLHFGNGTRLTVT.

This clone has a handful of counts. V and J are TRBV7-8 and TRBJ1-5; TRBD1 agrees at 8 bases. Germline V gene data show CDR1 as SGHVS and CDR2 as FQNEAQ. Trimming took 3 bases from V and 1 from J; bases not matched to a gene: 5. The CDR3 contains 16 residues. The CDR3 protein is CASSFLQGGSNQPQHF. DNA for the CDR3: TGTGCCAGCAGCTTTTTACAGGGGGGAAGCAATCAGCCCCAGCATTTT.

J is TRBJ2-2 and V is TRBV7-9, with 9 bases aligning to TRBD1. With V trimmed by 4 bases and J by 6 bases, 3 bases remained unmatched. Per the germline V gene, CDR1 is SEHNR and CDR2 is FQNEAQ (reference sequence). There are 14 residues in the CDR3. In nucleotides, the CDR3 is TGTGCCAGCAGCTCGGGACAGGGCGCCGGGGAGCTGTTTTTT. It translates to CASSSGQGAGELFF.

The CDR3 sequence: CASSPRRTSGGTDTQYF. The CDR3 DNA reads TGTGCCAGCTCACCCCGAAGGACTAGCGGGGGCACAGATACGCAGTATTTT. This chain uses TRBV18 with TRBJ2-3, with 12 bases identical to TRBD2. This CDR3 contains 17 residues. V lost 3 bases to trimming and J lost 1 base; unmatched junction nucleotides: 5. Germline V gene lookup returns CDR1 KGHSH and CDR2 LQKENI. Together with reference TRBV18 and TRBJ2-3, the CDR3 gives the full variable domain: NAGVMQNPRHLVRRRGQEARLRCSPMKGHSHVYWYRQLPEEGLKFMVYLQKENIIDESGMPKERFSAEFPKEGPSILRIQQVVRGDSAAYFCASSPRRTSGGTDTQYFGPGTRLTVL.

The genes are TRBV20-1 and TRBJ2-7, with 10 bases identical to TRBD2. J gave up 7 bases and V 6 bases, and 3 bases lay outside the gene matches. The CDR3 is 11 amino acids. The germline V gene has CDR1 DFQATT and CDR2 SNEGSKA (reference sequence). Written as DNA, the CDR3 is TGCAGTGCCATACTAGCGGGAGAGCAGTACTTC. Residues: CSAILAGEQYF.

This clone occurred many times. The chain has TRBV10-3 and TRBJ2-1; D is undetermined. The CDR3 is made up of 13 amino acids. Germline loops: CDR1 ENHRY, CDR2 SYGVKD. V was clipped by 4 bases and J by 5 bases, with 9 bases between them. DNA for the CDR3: TGTGCCATCAGTGCACAGTTCGACAATGAGCAGTTCTTC. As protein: CAISAQFDNEQFF.

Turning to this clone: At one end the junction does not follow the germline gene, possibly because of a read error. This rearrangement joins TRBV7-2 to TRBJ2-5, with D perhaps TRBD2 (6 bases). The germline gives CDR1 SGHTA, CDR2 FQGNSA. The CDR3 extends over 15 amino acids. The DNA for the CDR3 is TGTGCCAGCAGTTTAGGGACTTCCGCCAGCAAGACCCAGTACTTC. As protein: CASSLGTSASKTQYF. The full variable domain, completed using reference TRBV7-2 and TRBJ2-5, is GAGVSQSPSNKVTEKGKDVELRCDPISGHTALYWYRQSLGQGLEFLIYFQGNSAPDKSGLPSDRFSAERTGGSVSTLTIQRTQQEDSAVYLCASSLGTSASKTQYFGPGTRLLVL.

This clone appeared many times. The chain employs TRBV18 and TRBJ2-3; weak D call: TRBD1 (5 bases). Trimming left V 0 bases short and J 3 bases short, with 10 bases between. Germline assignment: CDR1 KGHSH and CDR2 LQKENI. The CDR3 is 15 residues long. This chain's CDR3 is CASSPPTDQTDTQYF. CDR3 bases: TGTGCCAGCTCACCACCGACAGATCAAACAGATACGCAGTATTTT.

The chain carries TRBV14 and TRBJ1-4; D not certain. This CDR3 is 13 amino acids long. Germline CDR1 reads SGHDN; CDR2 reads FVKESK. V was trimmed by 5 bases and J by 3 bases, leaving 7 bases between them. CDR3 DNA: TGTGCCAGCAGCAGACGGGCTAATGAAAAACTGTTTTTT. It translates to CASSRRANEKLFF.

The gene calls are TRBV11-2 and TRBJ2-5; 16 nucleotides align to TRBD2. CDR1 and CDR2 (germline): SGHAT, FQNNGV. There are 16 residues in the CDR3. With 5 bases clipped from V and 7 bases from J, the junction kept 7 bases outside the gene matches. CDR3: CASSPGTSGGAGTQYF. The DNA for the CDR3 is TGTGCCAGCAGCCCAGGGACTAGCGGGGGGGCAGGGACCCAGTACTTC.

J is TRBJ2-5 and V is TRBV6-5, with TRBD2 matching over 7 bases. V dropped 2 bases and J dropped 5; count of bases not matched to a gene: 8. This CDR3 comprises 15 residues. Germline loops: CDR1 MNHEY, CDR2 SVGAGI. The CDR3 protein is CASSYVAGVQETQYF. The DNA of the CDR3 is TGTGCCAGCAGTTACGTGGCGGGAGTTCAGGAGACCCAGTACTTC.